This paragraph covers one T cell receptor (beta chain) sequence. The junction shows a germline mismatch at one end, possibly a read error. This CDR3 spans 20 amino acids. Germline values: CDR1 DFQATT, CDR2 SNEGSKA (reference sequence). Template-switch 5'RACE cDNA synthesis added a 10-nucleotide unique molecular identifier. Every sequencing run drew on 15-18 subjects and yielded over 200 million TCR-beta sequences. TCRdb re-called the 5' RACE reads with MiXCR, one entry per CDR3 protein. Of under 90,000 distinct CDR3 sequences detected, about 9.4% appear once; the ten largest clones hold about 9.6%. These data come from a study of neurological immune-mediated disorders. Indicated time point: longitudinal time-point 1 (baseline). Volunteers attending a blood bank in Maryland, USA, served as healthy controls. Unsorted libraries were prepared from 2 million PBMCs held at -80 C.

Sequencing was carried out using PBMCs. The clonotype originates from a man aged 30 to 39 in good health. This chain uses TRBV20-1 with TRBJ1-5, with TRBD1 matching over 9 bases. The CDR3 DNA reads TGCAGTACTAGAGACTCTAGGAGGGACAGGGACGGATTTAGCAATCAGCCCCAGCATTTT. Protein product: CSTRDSRRDRDGFSNQPQHF.